Following are 2 T cell receptor beta chains from one sample sequenced in a study (dated by TCRdb to between 2014 and 2017). The library relied on 5' RACE. Sequencing relied on an Illumina MiSeq. TCRdb trimmed public reads at Q25 via fastp, called clones via MiXCR and kept in-frame beta chains. Each CDR3 protein gets just one entry, which takes the most common genes and DNA from the rows behind it. This sample comprises over 10,000 distinct CDR3 sequences, just over 50% of them detected only once. Clones ranked in the top ten supply about 12% of the sample. Cells that were CD4+CD25+CD127-/low were the ones isolated as Tregs. The sequencing input was tumor-infiltrating Tregs sorted from the breast tumor. These receptors all come from a female donor with breast cancer.

Points on this clonotype: The final CDR3 position lacks the conserved phenylalanine or tryptophan, pointing to a likely read error. The V call is TRBV20-1, the J call TRBJ1-2, with D possibly being TRBD1 (5 bases). CDR1 DFQATT and CDR2 SNEGSKA come from the germline V gene (reference sequence). Trimming pared 6 bases from V and 4 bases from J, leaving 18 bases between. The CDR3 loop spans 14 amino acids. This CDR3 reads CSAASGNIGYGYTV. In DNA form, the CDR3 reads TGCAGTGCCGCCTCAGGGAACATCGGCTATGGCTACACCGTC.

The chain links TRBV7-8 to TRBJ2-5; D unresolved. The V gene's germline CDR1 is SGHVS and CDR2 FQNEAQ. The length of the CDR3 is 12 residues. Trimming stripped 1 base from V and 9 bases from J, with 9 bases between. Here the CDR3 DNA reads TGTGCCAGCAGCTTAGGGGATATGTCCCAGTACTTC. Translating gives CASSLGDMSQYF.